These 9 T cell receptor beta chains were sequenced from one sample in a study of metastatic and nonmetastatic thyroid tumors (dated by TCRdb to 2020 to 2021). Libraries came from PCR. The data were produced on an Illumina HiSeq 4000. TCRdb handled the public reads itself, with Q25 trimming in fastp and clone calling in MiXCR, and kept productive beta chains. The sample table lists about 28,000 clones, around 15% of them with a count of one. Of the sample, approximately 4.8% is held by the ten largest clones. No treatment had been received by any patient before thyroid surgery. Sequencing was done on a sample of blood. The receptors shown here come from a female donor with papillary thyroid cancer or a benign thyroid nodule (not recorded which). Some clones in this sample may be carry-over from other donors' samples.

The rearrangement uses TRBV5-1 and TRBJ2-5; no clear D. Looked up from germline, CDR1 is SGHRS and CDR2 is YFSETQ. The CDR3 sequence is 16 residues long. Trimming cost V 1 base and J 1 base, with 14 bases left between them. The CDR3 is CASSLSLDGPQETQYF. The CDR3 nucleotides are TGCGCCAGCAGCTTGTCCCTAGACGGACCCCAAGAGACCCAGTACTTC.

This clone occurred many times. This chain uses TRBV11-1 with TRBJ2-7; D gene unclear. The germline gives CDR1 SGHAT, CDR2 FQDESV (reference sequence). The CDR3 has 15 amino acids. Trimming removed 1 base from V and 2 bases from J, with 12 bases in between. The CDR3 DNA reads TGTGCCAGCAGCTTAGATTGGACGGATGCCTACGAGCAGTACTTC. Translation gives CASSLDWTDAYEQYF. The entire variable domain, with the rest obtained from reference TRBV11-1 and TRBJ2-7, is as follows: EAEVAQSPRYKITEKSQAVAFWCDPISGHATLYWYRQILGQGPELLVQFQDESVVDDSQLPKDRFSAERLKGVDSTLKIQPAELGDSAMYLCASSLDWTDAYEQYFGPGTRLTVT.

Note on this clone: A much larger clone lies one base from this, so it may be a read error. The CDR3 loop is CSVPGFQHNEQFF. Written as DNA, the CDR3 is TGCAGCGTCCCAGGGTTTCAACACAATGAGCAGTTCTTC. This sequence joins TRBV29-1 and TRBJ2-1; a weak D match, TRBD1 (5 bases). The CDR3 has 13 residues. From germline, CDR1 is SQVTM and CDR2 ANQGSEA. V lost 6 bases and J 5 bases, leaving 14 bases between the germline ends.

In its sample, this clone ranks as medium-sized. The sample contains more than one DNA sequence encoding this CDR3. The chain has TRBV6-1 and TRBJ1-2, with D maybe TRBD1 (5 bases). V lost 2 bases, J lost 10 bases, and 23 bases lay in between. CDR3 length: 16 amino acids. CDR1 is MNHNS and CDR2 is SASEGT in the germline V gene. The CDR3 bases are TGTGCCAGCAGTGAAACAGAGGCCCAAATTTCCGGGGCCTACACCTTC. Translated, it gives CASSETEAQISGAYTF.

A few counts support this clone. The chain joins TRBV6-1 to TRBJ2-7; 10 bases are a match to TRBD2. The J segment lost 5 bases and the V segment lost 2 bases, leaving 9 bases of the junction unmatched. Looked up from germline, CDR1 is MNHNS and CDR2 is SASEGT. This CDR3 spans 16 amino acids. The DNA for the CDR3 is TGTGCCAGCAGTGAAAGAGTAGCGGGAGGTCGGAACGAGCAGTACTTC. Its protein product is CASSERVAGGRNEQYF.

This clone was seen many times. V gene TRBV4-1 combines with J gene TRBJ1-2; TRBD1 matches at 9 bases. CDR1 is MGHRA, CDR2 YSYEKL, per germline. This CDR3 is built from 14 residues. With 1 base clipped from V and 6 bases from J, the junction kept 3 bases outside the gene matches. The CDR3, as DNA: TGCGCCAGCAGCCAAGTGGACAGGGGTGATGGCTACACCTTC. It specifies CASSQVDRGDGYTF.

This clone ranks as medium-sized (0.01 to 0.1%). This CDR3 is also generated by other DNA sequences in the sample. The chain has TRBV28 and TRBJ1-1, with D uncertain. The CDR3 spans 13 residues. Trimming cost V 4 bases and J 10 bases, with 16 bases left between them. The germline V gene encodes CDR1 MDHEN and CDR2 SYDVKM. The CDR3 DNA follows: TGTGCCAGCAGTTCGGCTGGCGGGCTGGTAGCTTTCTTT. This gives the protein CASSSAGGLVAFF.

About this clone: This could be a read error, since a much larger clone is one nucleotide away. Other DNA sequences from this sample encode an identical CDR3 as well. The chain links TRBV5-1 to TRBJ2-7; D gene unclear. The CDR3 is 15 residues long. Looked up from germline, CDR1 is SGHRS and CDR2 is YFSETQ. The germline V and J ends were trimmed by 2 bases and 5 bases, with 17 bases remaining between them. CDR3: CASSFGSSSLDEQYF. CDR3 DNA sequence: TGCGCCAGCAGCTTCGGTTCGTCGAGCCTTGACGAGCAGTACTTC.

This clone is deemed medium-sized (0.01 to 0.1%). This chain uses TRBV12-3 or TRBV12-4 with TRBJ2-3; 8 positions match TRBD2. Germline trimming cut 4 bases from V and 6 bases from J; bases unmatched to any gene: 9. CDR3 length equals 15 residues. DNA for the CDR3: TGTGCCAGCAGTTCTCCGGGACTAGGCCCGGATACGCAGTATTTT. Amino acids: CASSSPGLGPDTQYF.